Included here is one TCR beta chain sequence, with context. From the RT-PCR reads, TCRdb called clonotypes with MiXCR, one entry per CDR3 protein. This table has 500,000 to 600,000 distinct CDR3 sequences, about 11% appearing once. Per germline, CDR1 SGHVS and CDR2 FQNEAQ. This CDR3 has 15 amino acids. The V segment lost 2 bases and the J segment 6 bases; nucleotides outside the gene matches: 7. The data were taken from a study of response to subunit inactivated influenza vaccine. The data also belong to a second study, concerning T cells expressing NK-cell markers. That study adds: TCR beta cDNA was generated via 5'RACE template switching incorporating UMIs. There were seven HCMV-seropositive donors and one seronegative donor among the eight sequenced. Dominant NKG2C+ clonotypes made up about 1.0-8% of CD8+ T cells in several donors.

This clonotype was sampled from a man over 45 who received an inactivated influenza vaccine. The gene calls are TRBV7-8 and TRBJ2-3; TRBD1 matches 8 bases. The sequenced sample was PBMCs from blood, obtained on the day of vaccination. CDR3 coding DNA: TGTGCCAGCAGCTTAACCCAGTACAGGGGGGATACGCAGTATTTT. As protein: CASSLTQYRGDTQYF.